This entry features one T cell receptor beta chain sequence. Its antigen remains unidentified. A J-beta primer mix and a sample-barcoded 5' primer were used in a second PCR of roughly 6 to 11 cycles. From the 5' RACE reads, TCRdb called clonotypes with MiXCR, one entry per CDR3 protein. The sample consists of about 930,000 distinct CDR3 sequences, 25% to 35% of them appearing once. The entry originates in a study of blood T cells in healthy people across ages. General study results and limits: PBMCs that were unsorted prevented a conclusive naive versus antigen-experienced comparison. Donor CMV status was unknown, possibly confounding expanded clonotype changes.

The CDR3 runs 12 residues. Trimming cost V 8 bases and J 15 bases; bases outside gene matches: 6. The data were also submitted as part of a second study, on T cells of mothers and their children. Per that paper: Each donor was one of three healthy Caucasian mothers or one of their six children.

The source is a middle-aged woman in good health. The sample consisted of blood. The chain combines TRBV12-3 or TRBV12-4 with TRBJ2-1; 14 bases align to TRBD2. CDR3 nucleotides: TGTGCCAGCGGACTAGCGGGGGGCCGGGGGTTCTTC. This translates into CASGLAGGRGFF.